This entry lists 8 T cell receptor beta chains sequenced from one sample in a study of blood T cell repertoires in COVID-19. The table came from immunoSEQ multiplex PCR; TCRdb's copy has only in-frame clones and leaves some out. The repertoire has roughly 16,000 clones, 85% to 90% of them found once; the top ten carry 30% to 35%. The sequenced material came from peripheral blood. All receptors come from a woman older than 75 with COVID-19, enrolled during active disease.

This clone occurred once. The chain recombines TRBV9 with TRBJ1-6, with a tentative D call TRBD1 (5 bases). Germline V gene lookup returns CDR1 SGDLS and CDR2 YYNGEE. The CDR3 has 14 amino acids. Trimming pared 0 bases from V and 7 bases from J, leaving 8 bases between. The CDR3 region has the DNA TGTGCCAGCAGCGTAGCGACAGAAAATTCACCCCTCCACTTT. Protein sequence: CASSVATENSPLHF.

This chain joins TRBV6-2 or TRBV6-3 and TRBJ1-5, with D perhaps TRBD1 (6 bases). The CDR3 has 16 residues. Trimming left V 6 bases short and J 6 bases short, with 21 bases between. Germline CDR1 reads MNHEY; CDR2 reads SVGEGT. CDR3 region: CASSADSGRGGQPQHF. The CDR3 DNA reads as TGTGCCAGCAGCGCCGACTCGGGACGAGGGGGTCAGCCCCAGCATTTT.

This clone was counted once. This rearrangement joins TRBV21-1 to TRBJ2-2; the table's D call, TRBD1, was not checked against the DNA. TRBV21-1 is a pseudogene locus. CDR3 length: 15 amino acids. CDR3 sequence (DNA): TGTGCCAGCACCCCGGACAGGGGTAGGTTCGGGGAGCTGTTTTTT. Amino acids: CASTPDRGRFGELFF.

This chain links TRBV7-2 with TRBJ2-7, with TRBD2 as a possible D gene (6 bases). This CDR3 has 15 amino acids. With 5 bases removed from V and 2 bases from J, the gap between germline ends came to 16 bases. Germline assignment: CDR1 SGHTA and CDR2 FQGNSA. The CDR3 is CASSPGGTTTYEQYF. DNA for the CDR3: TGTGCCAGCAGCCCTGGGGGGACCACCACCTACGAGCAGTACTTC. The full variable domain, rest sourced from reference TRBV7-2 and TRBJ2-7, is GAGVSQSPSNKVTEKGKDVELRCDPISGHTALYWYRQSLGQGLEFLIYFQGNSAPDKSGLPSDRFSAERTGGSVSTLTIQRTQQEDSAVYLCASSPGGTTTYEQYFGPGTRLTVT.

The chain combines TRBV5-1 with TRBJ1-1, with a tentative D call TRBD1 (6 bases). CDR1 is SGHRS, CDR2 YFSETQ, per germline. Trimming took 4 bases from V and 1 from J, leaving 11 bases between them. The CDR3 has 14 residues. CDR3 DNA sequence: TGCGCCAGCAGCGGCGGACAGCCGAACACTGAAGCTTTCTTT. Encoded protein: CASSGGQPNTEAFF.

The chain links TRBV7-2 to TRBJ2-5; 8 positions match TRBD1. Germline loops: CDR1 SGHTA, CDR2 FQGNSA. V was pared by 5 bases and J by 4 bases, with 9 bases of the junction left unmatched. The CDR3 is made up of 15 amino acids. DNA for the CDR3: TGTGCCAGCAGCGGGAACAGGGGGTTTGGAGAGACCCAGTACTTC. Translated: CASSGNRGFGETQYF.

This sequence joins TRBV7-3 and TRBJ2-3, with 10 bases lining up with TRBD1. The V gene's germline CDR1 is SGHTA and CDR2 FQGTGA. V lost 4 bases, J lost 1 base, and 2 bases stayed unmatched. The CDR3 runs to 15 residues. The CDR3 loop is CASSSGTGGTDTQYF. The CDR3 nucleotides are TGTGCCAGCAGCTCGGGGACAGGGGGCACAGATACGCAGTATTTT.

The V and J genes are TRBV6-2 or TRBV6-3 and TRBJ1-1, with a possible D match to TRBD1 (5 bases). The CDR3 has 15 residues. The germline V gene encodes CDR1 MNHEY and CDR2 SVGEGT. Between the trimmed V and J ends, which lost 2 bases and 3 bases, there was a span of 13 bases. The CDR3 sequence: CASSYGRVADTEAFF. The CDR3 DNA reads TGTGCCAGCAGTTACGGCAGGGTGGCGGACACTGAAGCTTTCTTT.